This T cell receptor beta chain came from a study of control samples from healthy donors and cancer patients. Sequencing was performed with immunoSEQ multiplex PCR; in TCRdb, only in-frame clones are kept and a portion is missing. The table includes 120,000 or so clones, about 90% detected once. Trimming pared 5 bases from V and 0 bases from J, leaving 19 bases between. CDR1 is MNHNY and CDR2 is SVGAGI in the germline V gene (reference sequence). CDR3 length: 17 amino acids. This rearrangement joins TRBV6-6 to TRBJ1-1, with D possibly matching TRBD1 (5 bases). The clonotype comes from a man in his fifties or sixties in good health. The sequenced sample was blood. The chain's CDR3 is CASSPSGPQVMNTEAFF. For the CDR3, the DNA is TGTGCCAGCAGTCCCTCAGGGCCTCAGGTCATGAACACTGAAGCTTTCTTT.